Presented here are 20 T cell receptor beta chains from one specimen sequenced in a study of shared clonotypes between healthy human individuals (dated by TCRdb to the early 2020s). To prepare the library, the immunoSEQ multiplex PCR assay was applied. As stored in TCRdb, this immuneACCESS dataset retains in-frame rearrangements with V and J assigned. A fraction of the clones does not appear; measured against another copy, unresolved V genes explain less than half of the discrepancy, and the remainder lacks a known reason. In this sample the table shows about 2.3 million clones, under 95% of which occur a single time. The top ten clonotypes cover about 0.36% of the sample. Sequencing was performed on naive CD4+ T cells from PBMCs. The sample's cell subset or site label, in plain terms: CD45RA+ positively selected. Receptor source: a man younger than 35 in good health. Some clones in this sample may be carry-over from other donors' samples.

This rearrangement joins TRBV2 to TRBJ2-7; TRBD1 agrees at 9 bases. Trimming at V came to 7 bases and at J to 5 bases, leaving 9 bases not matched to a gene. CDR3 length equals 14 residues. Germline V gene lookup returns CDR1 SNHLY and CDR2 FYNNEI. CDR3 in DNA: TGTGCCAGCAAGTCGGGACAGGGTTTCAACGAGCAGTACTTC. This sequence encodes CASKSGQGFNEQYF.

The gene calls are TRBV6-6 and TRBJ1-2, with TRBD1 identical over 7 bases. The CDR3 has 16 amino acids. The V gene's germline CDR1 is MNHNY and CDR2 SVGAGI (reference sequence). The V and J ends lost 7 bases and 3 bases, in that order; junction bases with no gene match: 14. The CDR3 region is CASNPGQYAFYYGYTF. The CDR3 nucleotides are TGTGCCAGCAATCCGGGACAGTATGCTTTTTACTATGGCTACACCTTC.

The chain carries TRBV11-2 and TRBJ2-3; 9 nucleotides match TRBD1. The CDR3 has 15 residues. The V gene end was trimmed by 5 bases and the J gene end by 11 bases; junction bases not matched to a gene: 14. Germline lookup yields CDR1 SGHAT and CDR2 FQNNGV. CDR3: CASSRPGQGVFLQYF. The CDR3 coding sequence is TGTGCCAGCAGCCGCCCGGGACAGGGAGTATTCCTGCAGTATTTT.

This sequence joins TRBV5-1 and TRBJ2-3, with D unresolved. The CDR3 is 13 amino acids. Germline V lookup: CDR1 SGHRS, CDR2 YFSETQ. The V end was cut by 2 bases, the J end by 5 bases, with 9 bases between. The CDR3 nucleotides are TGCGCCAGCAGCTTCCAGCAGGAAGATACGCAGTATTTT. It encodes CASSFQQEDTQYF.

The rearrangement links TRBV6-5 to TRBJ2-7, with D tentatively TRBD1 or TRBD2 (5 bases each). The V end lost 9 bases, the J end lost 1 base, and 16 bases lay between the germline ends. The CDR3 spans 14 residues. The germline CDR1 and CDR2 sequences are MNHEY and SVGAGI. Here the CDR3 reads CASRRTLLSYEQYF. CDR3 sequence (DNA): TGTGCCAGTAGGAGGACACTTTTATCCTACGAGCAGTACTTC.

The chain couples TRBV4-1 to TRBJ2-5; 8 nucleotides line up with TRBD1. There are 13 residues in the CDR3. CDR1 and CDR2 from the germline V gene are MGHRA and YSYEKL. V gave up 6 bases and J gave up 5 bases; unmatched junction bases: 5. The CDR3 spells CASSLRQGETQYF. In DNA form, the CDR3 reads TGCGCCAGCAGTCTTAGACAGGGGGAGACCCAGTACTTC.

The V and J genes are TRBV5-4 and TRBJ2-2; 10 nucleotides agree with TRBD2. Germline lookup yields CDR1 SGHNT and CDR2 YYREEE (reference sequence). CDR3 size: 15 residues. The V and J ends lost 4 bases and 4 bases, in that order; junction bases with no gene match: 4. The CDR3 protein is CASSRSGRGTGELFF. The CDR3, as DNA: TGTGCCAGCAGCCGGAGCGGGAGGGGCACCGGGGAGCTGTTTTTT.

The chain joins TRBV2 to TRBJ1-5, with a weak D call TRBD1 (5 bases). Germline V gene sequence: CDR1 SNHLY, CDR2 FYNNEI. Trimming removed 4 bases at V and 6 bases at J, with 13 bases between. This CDR3 region has 14 residues. The CDR3 spells CASSVRGSGQPQHF. CDR3 DNA: TGTGCCAGCAGTGTAAGGGGTTCGGGTCAGCCCCAGCATTTT.

The table lists this clone with a count of one. The rearrangement links TRBV4-1 to TRBJ2-1; 13 bases align to TRBD2. There are 16 residues in the CDR3. V dropped 0 bases and J dropped 13; count of bases not matched to a gene: 9. CDR1 MGHRA and CDR2 YSYEKL come from the germline V gene. This CDR3 is CASSQEMGLAGKSQFF. The DNA for the CDR3 is TGCGCCAGCAGCCAAGAAATGGGACTAGCGGGAAAAAGTCAGTTCTTC.

For this clone: Other DNA sequences in this specimen translate into the identical CDR3. The V and J genes are TRBV28 and TRBJ2-7, with unresolved D. In germline, CDR1 is MDHEN, CDR2 SYDVKM. Deletions cut 6 bases from V and 4 bases from J, with 10 bases between. This CDR3 is 12 amino acids long. DNA for the CDR3: TGTGCCAGCAGCCTAAAAGGATACGAGCAGTACTTC. Amino acid sequence: CASSLKGYEQYF.

In the case of this clone: At one end the junction does not follow the germline gene, possibly because of a read error. Other DNA sequences in this specimen translate into the identical CDR3. The chain combines TRBV28 with TRBJ2-7; TRBD1 agrees at 7 bases. This CDR3 is 13 amino acids long. The germline gives CDR1 MDHEN, CDR2 SYDVKM. CDR3 amino acids: CASRTGQFYEQYF. The DNA for the CDR3 is TGTGCCAGCAGGACGGGACAGTTCTACGAGCAGTACTTT.

V gene TRBV6-6 combines with J gene TRBJ2-2, with 9 bases that match TRBD1. Per the germline V gene, CDR1 is MNHNY and CDR2 is SVGAGI (reference sequence). V gave up 5 bases and J gave up 5 bases; unmatched junction bases: 3. This CDR3 comprises 14 residues. The CDR3 nucleotides read TGTGCCAGCAGTGGACAGGGGATGACCGGGGAGCTGTTTTTT. Translated, it gives CASSGQGMTGELFF.

The chain has TRBV7-9 and TRBJ1-1; D may be TRBD1 (6 bases). V was trimmed by 5 bases and J by 6 bases, leaving 13 bases between them. CDR3 size: 13 residues. Germline-derived CDR1 and CDR2 are SEHNR and FQNEAQ (reference sequence). The CDR3 reads CASSLRQEAEAFF. CDR3 DNA sequence: TGTGCCAGCAGCCTAAGACAGGAGGCTGAAGCTTTCTTT.

The CDR3 sequence: CASSDRSYEQYF. CDR3 sequence (DNA): TGTGCCAGCAGTGATCGGTCATACGAGCAGTACTTC. The genes are TRBV6-4 and TRBJ2-7, with D hard to call. Between the trimmed V and J ends, which lost 3 bases and 4 bases, there was a span of 7 bases. This CDR3 comprises 12 residues. The germline V gene encodes CDR1 MRHNA and CDR2 SNTAGT.

The V call is TRBV4-3, the J call TRBJ2-7; TRBD2 agrees at 9 bases. The J segment lost 3 bases and the V segment lost 3 bases, leaving 6 bases of the junction unmatched. CDR1 is LGHNA and CDR2 is YSLEER in the germline V gene. This CDR3 comprises 15 residues. CDR3 protein: CASSHGTSSYYEQYF. CDR3 nucleotides: TGCGCCAGCAGCCACGGGACTAGCAGTTACTACGAGCAGTACTTC.

Regarding this clone: The same CDR3 can be traced to other DNA sequences in this sample. The rearrangement joins TRBV5-1 to TRBJ1-3; a weak D match, TRBD1 (5 bases). This CDR3 has 15 amino acids. CDR1 SGHRS and CDR2 YFSETQ come from the germline V gene. V was trimmed by 2 bases and J by 2 bases, leaving 11 bases between them. CDR3 amino acids: CASSLVAGTGNTIYF. The DNA for the CDR3 is TGCGCCAGCAGCTTAGTAGCAGGGACTGGAAACACCATATATTTT.

The V call is TRBV5-1, the J call TRBJ2-7; D ambiguous. The CDR3 consists of 15 residues. V was shortened by 4 bases and J by 1 base, with 15 bases between the two germline ends. Germline V gives CDR1 SGHRS, CDR2 YFSETQ. The DNA for the CDR3 is TGCGCCAGCAGCCAGTCGACGGTCCTTTCCTACGAGCAGTACTTC. Protein: CASSQSTVLSYEQYF.

V is TRBV6-1 and J is TRBJ2-1, with D perhaps given as TRBD1 or TRBD2 (5 bases each). The germline V gene has CDR1 MNHNS and CDR2 SASEGT. The CDR3 sequence is 18 residues long. The V end was cut by 2 bases, the J end by 10 bases, with 27 bases between. The CDR3 protein is CASSERTSSWDARGEQFF. The CDR3 DNA reads TGTGCCAGCAGTGAACGCACCTCCTCTTGGGACGCACGTGGGGAGCAGTTCTTC.

This clone appeared once. The chain links TRBV27 to TRBJ2-7, with 9 bases lining up with TRBD2. The ends lost 6 bases at V and 7 bases at J; junction bases unmatched: 13. Germline assignment: CDR1 MNHEY and CDR2 SMNVEV (reference sequence). The length of the CDR3 is 15 residues. CDR3 DNA sequence: TGTGCCAGCAGCTTCCCCGGGGCTAGCGGGATGGAGCAGTACTTC. It encodes CASSFPGASGMEQYF.

The chain recombines TRBV18 with TRBJ1-1; D may be TRBD1 (5 bases). Germline lookup yields CDR1 KGHSH and CDR2 LQKENI. This CDR3 comprises 15 residues. Trimming pared 3 bases from V and 0 bases from J, leaving 11 bases between. The CDR3 loop reads CASSPAGTMNTEAFF. CDR3 nucleotides: TGTGCCAGCTCACCTGCAGGGACCATGAACACTGAAGCTTTCTTT.